This T cell receptor beta chain was recovered during a study of blood T cells in healthy people across ages. CDR1 is MDHEN, CDR2 SYDVKM, per germline. This CDR3 has 13 residues. The V end was cut by 4 bases, the J end by 5 bases, with 11 bases between. The second PCR ran about 6 to 11 cycles with a sample-barcoded 5' primer and J-beta primers. TCRdb processed the 5' RACE reads anew with MiXCR; each CDR3 protein has one entry. The data show 780,000 or so distinct CDR3 sequences, roughly 56% seen once. Material for sequencing was blood. The V gene is TRBV28, the J gene TRBJ1-2; tentatively, D is TRBD1 (5 bases). The sequence was obtained from a middle-aged man in good health. The CDR3 spells CASSSRQIYGYTF. In DNA form, the CDR3 reads TGTGCCAGCAGTTCCCGACAGATTTATGGCTACACCTTC.